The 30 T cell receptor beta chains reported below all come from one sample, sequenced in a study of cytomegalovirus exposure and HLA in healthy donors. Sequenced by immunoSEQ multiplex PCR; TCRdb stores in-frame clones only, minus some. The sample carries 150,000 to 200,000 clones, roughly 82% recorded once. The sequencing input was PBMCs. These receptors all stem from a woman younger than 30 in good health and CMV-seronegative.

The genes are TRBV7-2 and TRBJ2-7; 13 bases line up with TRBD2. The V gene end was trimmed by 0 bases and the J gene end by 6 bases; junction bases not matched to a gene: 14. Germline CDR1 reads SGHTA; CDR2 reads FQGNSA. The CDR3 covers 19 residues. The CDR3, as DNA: TGTGCCAGCAGCTTAGCGGGGACACTAGCGGGAGGGCCTATGATCGAGCAGTACTTC. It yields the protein CASSLAGTLAGGPMIEQYF. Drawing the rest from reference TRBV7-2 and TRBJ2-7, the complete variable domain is GAGVSQSPSNKVTEKGKDVELRCDPISGHTALYWYRQSLGQGLEFLIYFQGNSAPDKSGLPSDRFSAERTGGSVSTLTIQRTQQEDSAVYLCASSLAGTLAGGPMIEQYFGPGTRLTVT.

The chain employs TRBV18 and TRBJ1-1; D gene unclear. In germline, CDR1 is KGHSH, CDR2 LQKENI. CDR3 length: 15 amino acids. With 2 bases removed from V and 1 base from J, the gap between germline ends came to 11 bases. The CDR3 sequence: CASSPSGVKNTEAFF. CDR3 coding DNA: TGTGCCAGCTCACCATCCGGGGTCAAGAACACTGAAGCTTTCTTT.

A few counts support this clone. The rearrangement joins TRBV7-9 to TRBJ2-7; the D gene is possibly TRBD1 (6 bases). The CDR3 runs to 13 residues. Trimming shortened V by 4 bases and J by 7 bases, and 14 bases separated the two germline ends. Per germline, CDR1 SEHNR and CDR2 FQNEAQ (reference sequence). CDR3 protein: CASSSLTGLEQYF. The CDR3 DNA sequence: TGTGCCAGCAGCTCATTGACAGGCTTGGAGCAGTACTTC.

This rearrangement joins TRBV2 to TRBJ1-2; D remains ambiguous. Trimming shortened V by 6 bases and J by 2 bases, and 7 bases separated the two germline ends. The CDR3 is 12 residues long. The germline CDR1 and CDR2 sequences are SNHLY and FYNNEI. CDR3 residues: CASSEANYGYTF. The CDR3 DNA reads TGTGCCAGCAGCGAGGCGAACTATGGCTACACCTTC.

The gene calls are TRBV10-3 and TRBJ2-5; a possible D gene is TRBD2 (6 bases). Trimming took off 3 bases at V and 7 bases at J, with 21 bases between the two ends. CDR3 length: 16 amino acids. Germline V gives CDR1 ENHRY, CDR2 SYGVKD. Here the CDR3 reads CAISERDWKMGGTQYF. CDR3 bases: TGTGCCATCAGTGAACGGGACTGGAAAATGGGTGGGACCCAGTACTTC.

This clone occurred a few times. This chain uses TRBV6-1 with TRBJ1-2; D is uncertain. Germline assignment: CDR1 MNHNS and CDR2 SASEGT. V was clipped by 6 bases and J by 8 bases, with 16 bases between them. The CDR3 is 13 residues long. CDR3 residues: CASSLPPGRGYTF. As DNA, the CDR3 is TGTGCCAGCAGCCTCCCCCCGGGTAGGGGCTACACCTTC.

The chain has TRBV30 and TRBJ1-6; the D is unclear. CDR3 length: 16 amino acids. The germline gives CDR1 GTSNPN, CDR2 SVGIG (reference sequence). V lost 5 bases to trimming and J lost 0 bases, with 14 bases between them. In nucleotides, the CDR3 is TGTGCCTGGGGAATCGGGGATAGCTCCTATAATTCACCCCTCCACTTT. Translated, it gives CAWGIGDSSYNSPLHF.

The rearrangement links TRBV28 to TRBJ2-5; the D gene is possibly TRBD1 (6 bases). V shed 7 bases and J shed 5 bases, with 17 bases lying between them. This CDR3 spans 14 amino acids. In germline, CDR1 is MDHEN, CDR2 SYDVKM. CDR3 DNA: TGTGCCAGCAACCTTCGACAGGACCTGGAGACCCAGTACTTC. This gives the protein CASNLRQDLETQYF.

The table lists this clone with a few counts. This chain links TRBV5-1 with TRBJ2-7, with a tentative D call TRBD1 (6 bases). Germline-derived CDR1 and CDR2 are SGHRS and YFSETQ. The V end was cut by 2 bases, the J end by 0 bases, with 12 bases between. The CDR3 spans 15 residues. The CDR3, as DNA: TGCGCCAGCAGCTTTGGACAGAAAAGCTCCTACGAGCAGTACTTC. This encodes CASSFGQKSSYEQYF.

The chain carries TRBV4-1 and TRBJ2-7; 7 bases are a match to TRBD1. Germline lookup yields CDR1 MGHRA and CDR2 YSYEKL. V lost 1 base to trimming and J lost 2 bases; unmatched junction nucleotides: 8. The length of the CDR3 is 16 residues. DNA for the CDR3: TGCGCCAGCAGCCAAGGCCGGGGACAGAGGACCTACGAGCAGTACTTC. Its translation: CASSQGRGQRTYEQYF.

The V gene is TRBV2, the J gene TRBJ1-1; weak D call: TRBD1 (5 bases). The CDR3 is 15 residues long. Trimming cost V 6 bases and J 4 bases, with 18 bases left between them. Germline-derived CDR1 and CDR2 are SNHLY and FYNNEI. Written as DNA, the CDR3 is TGTGCCAGCAGGCGGGACGGGGGAGGTGGCACTGAAGCTTTCTTT. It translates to CASRRDGGGGTEAFF.

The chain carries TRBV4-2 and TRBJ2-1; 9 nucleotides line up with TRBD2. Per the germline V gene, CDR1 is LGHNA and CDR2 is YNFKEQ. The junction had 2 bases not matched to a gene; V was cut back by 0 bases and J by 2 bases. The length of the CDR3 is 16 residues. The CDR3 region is CASSQDSGSPYNEQFF. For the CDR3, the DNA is TGTGCCAGCAGCCAAGATAGCGGGAGTCCCTACAATGAGCAGTTCTTC.

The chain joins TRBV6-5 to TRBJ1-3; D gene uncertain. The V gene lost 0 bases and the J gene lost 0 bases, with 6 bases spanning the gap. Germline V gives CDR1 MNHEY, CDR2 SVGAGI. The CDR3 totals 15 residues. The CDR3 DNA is TGTGCCAGCAGTTACTCGGACTACTCTGGAAACACCATATATTTT. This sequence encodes CASSYSDYSGNTIYF.

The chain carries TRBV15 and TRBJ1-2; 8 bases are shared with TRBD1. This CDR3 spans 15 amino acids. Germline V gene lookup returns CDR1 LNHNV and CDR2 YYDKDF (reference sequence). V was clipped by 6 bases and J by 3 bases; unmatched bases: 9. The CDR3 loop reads CATRSTGGAYYGYTF. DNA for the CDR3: TGTGCCACCAGAAGTACAGGGGGTGCGTACTATGGCTACACCTTC.

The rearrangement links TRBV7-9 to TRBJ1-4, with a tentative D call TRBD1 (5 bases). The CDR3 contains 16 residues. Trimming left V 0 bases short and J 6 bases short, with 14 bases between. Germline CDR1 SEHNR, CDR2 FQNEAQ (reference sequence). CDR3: CASSLAPWTSYEKLFF. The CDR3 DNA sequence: TGTGCCAGCAGCTTAGCTCCTTGGACATCATATGAAAAACTGTTTTTT.

The CDR3 sequence: CASSRWGDGKNEQFF. Written as DNA, the CDR3 is TGTGCCAGCAGCCGGTGGGGAGACGGCAAAAATGAGCAGTTCTTC. The V gene is TRBV6-6, the J gene TRBJ2-1; TRBD2 is a possible D gene (5 bases). The CDR3 runs 15 residues. Germline values: CDR1 MNHNY, CDR2 SVGAGI (reference sequence). With 6 bases removed from V and 7 bases from J, the gap between germline ends came to 19 bases.

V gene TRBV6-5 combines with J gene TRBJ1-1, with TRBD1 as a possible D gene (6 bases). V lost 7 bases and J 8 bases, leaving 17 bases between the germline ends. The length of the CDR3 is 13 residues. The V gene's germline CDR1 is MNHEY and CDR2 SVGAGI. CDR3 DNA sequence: TGTGCCAGCAACACACTACCCGGGACAGAAGCTTTCTTT. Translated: CASNTLPGTEAFF.

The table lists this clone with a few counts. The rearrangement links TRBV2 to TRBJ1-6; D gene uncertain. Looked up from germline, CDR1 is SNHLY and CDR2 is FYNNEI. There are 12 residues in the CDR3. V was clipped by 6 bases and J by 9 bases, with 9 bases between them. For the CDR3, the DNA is TGTGCCAGCAGCGTAGAGGCTTCACCCCTCCACTTT. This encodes CASSVEASPLHF.

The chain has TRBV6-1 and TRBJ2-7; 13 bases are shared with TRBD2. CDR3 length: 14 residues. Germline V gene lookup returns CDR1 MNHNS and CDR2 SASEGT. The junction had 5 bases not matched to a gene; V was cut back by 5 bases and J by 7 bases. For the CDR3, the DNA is TGTGCCAGCAGTTCACTAGCGGGAGGGAAAGAGCAGTACTTC. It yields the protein CASSSLAGGKEQYF.

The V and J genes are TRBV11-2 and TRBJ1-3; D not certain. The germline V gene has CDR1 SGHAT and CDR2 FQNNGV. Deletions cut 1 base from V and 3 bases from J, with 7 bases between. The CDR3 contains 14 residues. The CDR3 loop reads CASSLAGFGNTIYF. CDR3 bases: TGTGCCAGCAGCTTAGCGGGTTTTGGAAACACCATATATTTT.

The CDR3 DNA follows: TGCAGCGCCCTTGGACTAGCAGGCGGGGAGCTGTTTTTT. Residues: CSALGLAGGELFF. This chain links TRBV29-1 with TRBJ2-2; TRBD2 matches 8 bases. This CDR3 comprises 13 residues. Looked up from germline, CDR1 is SQVTM and CDR2 is ANQGSEA. The V segment lost 7 bases and the J segment 7 bases; nucleotides outside the gene matches: 8.

In DNA form, the CDR3 reads TGTGCCTGGAGTGTACGAGGGGGCGCGAATGGCTACACCTTC. It specifies CAWSVRGGANGYTF. The V call is TRBV30, the J call TRBJ1-2; 7 nucleotides agree with TRBD1. Losses at the gene ends were 0 bases for V and 6 bases for J; bases not matched to a gene: 7. CDR1 and CDR2 from the germline V gene are GTSNPN and SVGIG (reference sequence). This CDR3 comprises 14 residues. The full variable domain, with the rest looked up from reference TRBV30 and TRBJ1-2, is SQTIHQWPATLVQPVGSPLSLECTVEGTSNPNLYWYRQAAGRGLQLLFYSVGIGQISSEVPQNLSASRPQDRQFILSSKKLLLSDSGFYLCAWSVRGGANGYTFGSGTRLTVV.

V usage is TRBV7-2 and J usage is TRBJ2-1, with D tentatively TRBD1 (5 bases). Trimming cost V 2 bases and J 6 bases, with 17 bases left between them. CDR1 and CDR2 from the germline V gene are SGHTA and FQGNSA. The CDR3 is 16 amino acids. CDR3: CASSLIAGQRVNEQFF. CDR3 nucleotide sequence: TGTGCCAGCAGCTTAATCGCAGGGCAGAGAGTCAATGAGCAGTTCTTC.

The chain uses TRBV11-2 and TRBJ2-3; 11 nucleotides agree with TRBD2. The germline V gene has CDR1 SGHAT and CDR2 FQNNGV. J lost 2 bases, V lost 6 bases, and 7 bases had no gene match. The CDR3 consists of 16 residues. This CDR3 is CASSIGTSGITDTQYF. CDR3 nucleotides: TGTGCCAGCAGTATAGGGACTAGCGGAATCACAGATACGCAGTATTTT. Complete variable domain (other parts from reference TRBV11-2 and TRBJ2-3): EAGVAQSPRYKIIEKRQSVAFWCNPISGHATLYWYQQILGQGPKLLIQFQNNGVVDDSQLPKDRFSAERLKGVDSTLKIQPAKLEDSAVYLCASSIGTSGITDTQYFGPGTRLTVL.

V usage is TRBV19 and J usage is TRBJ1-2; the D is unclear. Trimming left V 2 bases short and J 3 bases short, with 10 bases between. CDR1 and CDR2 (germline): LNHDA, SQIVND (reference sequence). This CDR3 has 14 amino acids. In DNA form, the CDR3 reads TGTGCCAGTAGTATATCCGCGGGGTACTATGGCTACACCTTC. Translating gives CASSISAGYYGYTF. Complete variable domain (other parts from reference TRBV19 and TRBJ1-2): DGGITQSPKYLFRKEGQNVTLSCEQNLNHDAMYWYRQDPGQGLRLIYYSQIVNDFQKGDIAEGYSVSREKKESFPLTVTSAQKNPTAFYLCASSISAGYYGYTFGSGTRLTVV.

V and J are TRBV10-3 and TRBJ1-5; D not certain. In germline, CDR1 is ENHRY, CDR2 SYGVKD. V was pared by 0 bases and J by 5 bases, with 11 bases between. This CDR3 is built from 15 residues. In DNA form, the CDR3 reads TGTGCCATCAGTGAGTCAGCCACCGATTATCAGCCCCAGCATTTT. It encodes CAISESATDYQPQHF.

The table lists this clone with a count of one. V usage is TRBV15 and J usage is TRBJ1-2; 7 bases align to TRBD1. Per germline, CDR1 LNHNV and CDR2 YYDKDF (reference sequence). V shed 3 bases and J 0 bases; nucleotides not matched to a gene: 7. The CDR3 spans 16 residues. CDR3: CATSRATGAANYGYTF. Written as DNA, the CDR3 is TGTGCCACCAGCAGGGCCACAGGGGCAGCTAACTATGGCTACACCTTC.

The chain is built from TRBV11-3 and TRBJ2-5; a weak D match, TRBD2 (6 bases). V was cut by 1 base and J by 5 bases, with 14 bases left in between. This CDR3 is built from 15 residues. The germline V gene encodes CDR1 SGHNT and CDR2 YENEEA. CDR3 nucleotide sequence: TGTGCCAGCAGCTTAGGCGGGGTCATAGGGGAGACCCAGTACTTC. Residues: CASSLGGVIGETQYF.

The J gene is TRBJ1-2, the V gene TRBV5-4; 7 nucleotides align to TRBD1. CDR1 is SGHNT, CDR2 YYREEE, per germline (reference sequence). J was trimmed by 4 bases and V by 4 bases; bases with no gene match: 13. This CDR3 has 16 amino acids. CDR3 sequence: CASSPMGQWNTYGYTF. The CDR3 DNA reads TGTGCCAGCAGCCCAATGGGACAGTGGAACACCTATGGCTACACCTTC. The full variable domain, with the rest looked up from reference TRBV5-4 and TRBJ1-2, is ETGVTQSPTHLIKTRGQQVTLRCSSQSGHNTVSWYQQALGQGPQFIFQYYREEENGRGNFPPRFSGLQFPNYSSELNVNALELDDSALYLCASSPMGQWNTYGYTFGSGTRLTVV.

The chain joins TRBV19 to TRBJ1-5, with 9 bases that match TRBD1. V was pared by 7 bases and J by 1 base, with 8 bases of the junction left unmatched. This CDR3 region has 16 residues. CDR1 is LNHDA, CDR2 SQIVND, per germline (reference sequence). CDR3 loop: CASNFLGQGSNQPQHF. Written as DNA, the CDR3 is TGTGCCAGTAACTTCCTGGGACAGGGAAGCAATCAGCCCCAGCATTTT.